This TCR beta chain was identified in a study of radiotherapy plus CTLA-4 blockade in lung cancer. Study-level background: Of the patients, around 17% showed objective responses and around 34% attained disease control.

Clones were sequenced by immunoSEQ multiplex PCR, and TCRdb holds only the in-frame ones, with some missing. The sample lists about 77,000 clones, roughly 74% occurring once. Comments on this clone: Its target is unknown.

CDR3 length equals 16 residues. Germline V gives CDR1 WNHNN, CDR2 SYGVQD (reference sequence). V lost 6 bases to trimming and J lost 2 bases, with 18 bases between them. Study-level points and caveats: Response, reportedly, was best predicted by interferon-beta along with early blood T cell clone dynamics. After radiotherapy and ipilimumab, tumor-derived clones expanded in peripheral blood.

This receptor was identified in a human donor with non-small cell lung cancer whose response to radiotherapy plus ipilimumab could not be evaluated. V is TRBV10-1 and J is TRBJ2-3, with D possibly being TRBD1 (5 bases). Sequenced here: peripheral blood, sampled from a patient treated with radiotherapy plus ipilimumab. The CDR3 loop is CASRAPQDIFTDTQYF. The CDR3 nucleotides read TGCGCCAGCAGGGCCCCACAGGATATTTTCACAGATACGCAGTATTTT.